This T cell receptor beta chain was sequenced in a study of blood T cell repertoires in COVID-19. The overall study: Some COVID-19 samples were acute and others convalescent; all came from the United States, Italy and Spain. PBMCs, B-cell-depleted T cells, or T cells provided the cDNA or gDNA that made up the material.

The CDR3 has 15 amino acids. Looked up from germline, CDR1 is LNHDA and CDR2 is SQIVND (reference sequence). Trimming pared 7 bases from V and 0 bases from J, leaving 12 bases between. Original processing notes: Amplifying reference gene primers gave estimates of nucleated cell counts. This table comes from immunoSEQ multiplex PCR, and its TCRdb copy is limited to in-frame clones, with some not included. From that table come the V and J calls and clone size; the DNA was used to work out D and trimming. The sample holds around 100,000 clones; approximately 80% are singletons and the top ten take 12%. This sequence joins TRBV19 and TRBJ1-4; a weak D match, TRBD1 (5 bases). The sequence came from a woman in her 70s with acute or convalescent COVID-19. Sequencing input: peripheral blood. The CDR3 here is CASKSQGATNEKLFF. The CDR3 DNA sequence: TGTGCCAGTAAGTCCCAGGGCGCAACTAATGAAAAACTGTTTTTT. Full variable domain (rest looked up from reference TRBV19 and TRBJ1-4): DGGITQSPKYLFRKEGQNVTLSCEQNLNHDAMYWYRQDPGQGLRLIYYSQIVNDFQKGDIAEGYSVSREKKESFPLTVTSAQKNPTAFYLCASKSQGATNEKLFFGSGTQLSVL.